A selection of T cell receptor beta chains follows, all from one sample in a study of blood T cell repertoires in COVID-19. Measured with immunoSEQ multiplex PCR; TCRdb has only the in-frame clones, and not every one. The sample lists about 200,000 clones, 80% to 90% occurring once. The sequenced sample consisted of peripheral blood. The origin of the receptors is a human donor with active or convalescent COVID-19. The donor label of this sample is uncertain. The CDR3 runs from the conserved cysteine through the conserved F or W. The order of the fields is D gene, V gene, J gene, clone size, CDR3 protein, CDR3 DNA. A D gene is named only where the DNA matches it firmly. Part of the rows lack a size; the others show once, few, many or a class for expanded clones.

d_gene: TRBD1
v_gene: TRBV4-1
j_gene: TRBJ1-1
abundance: few
CDR3aa: CASGDRGSGLNTEAFF
CDR3nt: TGCGCCAGCGGGGACAGGGGTTCGGGATTGAACACTGAAGCTTTCTTT

d_gene: -
v_gene: TRBV3-1/TRBV3-2
j_gene: TRBJ2-7
abundance: few
CDR3aa: CASSLEGGSGSYEQYF
CDR3nt: TGTGCCAGCAGCCTCGAAGGCGGGTCGGGATCTTACGAGCAGTACTTC

d_gene: -
v_gene: TRBV28
j_gene: TRBJ2-3
abundance: once
CDR3aa: CASSPRVDTQYF
CDR3nt: TGTGCCAGCAGTCCCCGGGTAGATACGCAGTATTTT

d_gene: TRBD2
v_gene: TRBV28
j_gene: TRBJ2-6
abundance: -
CDR3aa: CASSLLGLGLPGANVLTF
CDR3nt: TGTGCCAGCAGTTTGTTGGGACTAGGGCTCCCTGGGGCCAACGTCCTGACTTTC

d_gene: TRBD2
v_gene: TRBV18
j_gene: TRBJ2-1
abundance: -
CDR3aa: CASSPASGRSSYNEQFF
CDR3nt: TGTGCCAGCTCACCAGCTAGCGGGCGTAGCTCCTACAATGAGCAGTTCTTC

d_gene: TRBD1
v_gene: TRBV9
j_gene: TRBJ1-5
abundance: once
CDR3aa: CASSVGGTGDQPQHF
CDR3nt: TGTGCCAGCAGCGTAGGAGGGACAGGGGATCAGCCCCAGCATTTT

d_gene: TRBD1
v_gene: TRBV2
j_gene: TRBJ1-2
abundance: -
CDR3aa: CASSERTGGGYTF
CDR3nt: TGTGCCAGCAGTGAAAGGACAGGTGGTGGCTACACCTTC

d_gene: TRBD2
v_gene: TRBV5-4
j_gene: TRBJ2-7
abundance: -
CDR3aa: CASSLEATSGLGLYEQYF
CDR3nt: TGTGCCAGCAGCTTGGAAGCGACTAGCGGGTTGGGCCTATACGAGCAGTACTTC

d_gene: -
v_gene: TRBV9
j_gene: TRBJ2-5
abundance: -
CDR3aa: CASSQGRSGETQYF
CDR3nt: TGTGCCAGCAGTCAGGGAAGGTCGGGAGAGACCCAGTACTTC

d_gene: TRBD1
v_gene: TRBV7-3
j_gene: TRBJ2-5
abundance: -
CDR3aa: CASSLQGAKSGETQYF
CDR3nt: TGTGCCAGCAGCTTACAGGGGGCAAAGTCTGGAGAGACCCAGTACTTC

d_gene: TRBD2
v_gene: TRBV14
j_gene: TRBJ2-7
abundance: -
CDR3aa: CASSQNSGGDEQYF
CDR3nt: TGTGCCAGCAGCCAAAACTCGGGGGGAGACGAGCAGTACTTC

d_gene: TRBD2
v_gene: TRBV9
j_gene: TRBJ2-1
abundance: -
CDR3aa: CASSVGLADYNEQFF
CDR3nt: TGTGCCAGCAGCGTAGGACTAGCGGATTACAATGAGCAGTTCTTC

d_gene: -
v_gene: TRBV4-1
j_gene: TRBJ1-2
abundance: once
CDR3aa: CASSQIKGVMSGYTF
CDR3nt: TGCGCCAGCAGCCAGATCAAGGGGGTAATGTCTGGCTACACCTTC

d_gene: TRBD2
v_gene: TRBV30
j_gene: TRBJ2-7
abundance: -
CDR3aa: CAWSGAGGRYEQYF
CDR3nt: TGTGCCTGGAGTGGAGCGGGAGGCAGGTACGAGCAGTACTTC

d_gene: -
v_gene: TRBV7-3
j_gene: TRBJ2-1
abundance: -
CDR3aa: CASSFKHGTPPGEQFF
CDR3nt: TGTGCCAGCAGCTTTAAGCACGGGACTCCCCCCGGTGAGCAGTTCTTC

d_gene: TRBD1
v_gene: TRBV5-1
j_gene: TRBJ1-2
abundance: few
CDR3aa: CASSPGQGIGYTF
CDR3nt: TGCGCCAGCAGCCCTGGACAGGGAATAGGCTACACCTTC

d_gene: -
v_gene: TRBV29-1
j_gene: TRBJ2-2
abundance: -
CDR3aa: CSVGKPKPGELFF
CDR3nt: TGCAGCGTTGGCAAGCCGAAGCCCGGGGAGCTGTTTTTT

d_gene: -
v_gene: TRBV3-1/TRBV3-2
j_gene: TRBJ1-2
abundance: once
CDR3aa: CASSQRGAIHGYTF
CDR3nt: TGTGCCAGCAGCCAACGGGGGGCAATACATGGCTACACCTTC

d_gene: -
v_gene: TRBV7-2
j_gene: TRBJ1-1
abundance: -
CDR3aa: CASSLVALVSVAEAFF
CDR3nt: TGTGCCAGCAGCTTAGTTGCCCTCGTCTCTGTAGCTGAAGCTTTCTTT

d_gene: TRBD2
v_gene: TRBV9
j_gene: TRBJ2-2
abundance: -
CDR3aa: CASSGRALAGVGTGELFF
CDR3nt: TGTGCCAGCAGCGGGAGGGCCCTAGCGGGAGTCGGAACCGGGGAGCTGTTTTTT

d_gene: -
v_gene: TRBV18
j_gene: TRBJ2-2
abundance: -
CDR3aa: CASSGLYVTGELFF
CDR3nt: TGTGCCAGCTCAGGTCTATACGTCACCGGGGAGCTGTTTTTT

d_gene: TRBD2
v_gene: TRBV19
j_gene: TRBJ2-3
abundance: -
CDR3aa: CASSIPYPSLAEDTDTQYF
CDR3nt: TGTGCCAGTAGTATCCCATACCCCTCACTAGCGGAAGACACAGATACGCAGTATTTT